This T cell receptor (beta chain) was found in a study of OX40 agonist ivuxolimab in advanced cancers. Trimming shortened V by 2 bases and J by 1 base, and 6 bases separated the two germline ends. The CDR3 is 14 residues long. Germline V gene sequence: CDR1 MNHEY, CDR2 SVGAGI. Measured with immunoSEQ multiplex PCR; TCRdb has only the in-frame clones, and not every one. The data contain fewer than 60,000 clones, about nine tenths of them singletons. The sequencing here drew on CD4+ or CD8+ T cells sorted from blood, taken in a trial of the OX40 agonist ivuxolimab. This TCR derives from an adult with an advanced solid tumor such as melanoma, head and neck, liver or kidney cancer. The chain has TRBV6-5 and TRBJ1-5; TRBD1 might be the D (5 bases). CDR3: CASSYGDSNQPQHF. The CDR3 DNA reads as TGTGCCAGCAGTTACGGGGACAGCAATCAGCCCCAGCATTTT.